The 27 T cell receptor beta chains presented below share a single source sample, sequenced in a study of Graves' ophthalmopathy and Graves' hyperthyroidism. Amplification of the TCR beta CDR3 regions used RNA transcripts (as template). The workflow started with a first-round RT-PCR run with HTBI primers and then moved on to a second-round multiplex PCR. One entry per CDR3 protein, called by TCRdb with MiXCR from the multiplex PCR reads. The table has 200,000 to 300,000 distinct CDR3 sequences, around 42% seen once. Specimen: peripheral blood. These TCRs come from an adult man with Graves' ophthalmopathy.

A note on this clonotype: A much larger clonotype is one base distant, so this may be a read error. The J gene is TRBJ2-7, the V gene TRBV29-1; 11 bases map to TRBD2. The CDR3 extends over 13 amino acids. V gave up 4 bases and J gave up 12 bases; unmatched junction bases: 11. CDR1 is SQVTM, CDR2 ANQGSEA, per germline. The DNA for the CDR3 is TGCAGCGTTGGGGGACTAGCGGACAGTGGGCTGTACTTC. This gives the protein CSVGGLADSGLYF.

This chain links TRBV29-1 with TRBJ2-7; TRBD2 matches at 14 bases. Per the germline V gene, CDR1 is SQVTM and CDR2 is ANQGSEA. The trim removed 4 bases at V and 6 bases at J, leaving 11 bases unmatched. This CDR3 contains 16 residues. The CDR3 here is CSVGLAGGPSFCEQYF. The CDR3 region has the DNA TGCAGCGTTGGACTAGCGGGAGGGCCCTCTTTCTGCGAGCAGTACTTC.

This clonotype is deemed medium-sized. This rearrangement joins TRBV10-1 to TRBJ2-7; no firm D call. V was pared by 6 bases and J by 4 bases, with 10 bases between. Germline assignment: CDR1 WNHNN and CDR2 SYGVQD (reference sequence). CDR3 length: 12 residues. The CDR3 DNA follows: TGCGCCAGCAGGCCGGCAGAGTACGAGCAGTACTTC. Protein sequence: CASRPAEYEQYF.

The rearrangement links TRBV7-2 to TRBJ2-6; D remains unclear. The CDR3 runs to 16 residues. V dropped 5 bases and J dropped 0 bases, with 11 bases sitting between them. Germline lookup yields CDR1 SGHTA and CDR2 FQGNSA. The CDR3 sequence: CASSLFRLSGANVLTF. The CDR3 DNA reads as TGTGCCAGCAGCCTCTTTAGGCTCTCTGGGGCCAACGTCCTGACTTTC.

The CDR3 is CATSDPGTYNEKLFF. As DNA, the CDR3 is TGTGCCACCAGTGATCCAGGGACTTATAATGAAAAACTGTTTTTT. The V and J genes are TRBV24-1 and TRBJ1-4; D might be TRBD1 (5 bases). The V gene lost 3 bases and the J gene lost 4 bases, with 11 bases spanning the gap. The CDR3 extends over 15 amino acids. Germline CDR1 is KGHDR and CDR2 is SFDVKD.

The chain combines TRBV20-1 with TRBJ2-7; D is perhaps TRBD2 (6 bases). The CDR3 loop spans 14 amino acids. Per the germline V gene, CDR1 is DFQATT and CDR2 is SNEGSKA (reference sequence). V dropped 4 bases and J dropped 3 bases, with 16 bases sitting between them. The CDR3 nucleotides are TGCAGTGCTACAAGGGACTCGTCGGACTACGAGCAGTACTTC. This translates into CSATRDSSDYEQYF.

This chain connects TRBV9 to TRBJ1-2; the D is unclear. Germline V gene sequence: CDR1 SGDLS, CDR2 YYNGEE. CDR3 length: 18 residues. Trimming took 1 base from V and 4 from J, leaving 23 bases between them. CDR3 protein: CASSVHPVGNDGLYGYTF. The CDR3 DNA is TGTGCCAGCAGCGTACACCCGGTGGGCAACGACGGGCTCTATGGCTACACCTTC. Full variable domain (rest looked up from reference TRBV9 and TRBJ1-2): DSGVTQTPKHLITATGQRVTLRCSPRSGDLSVYWYQQSLDQGLQFLIQYYNGEERAKGNILERFSAQQFPDLHSELNLSSLELGDSALYFCASSVHPVGNDGLYGYTFGSGTRLTVV.

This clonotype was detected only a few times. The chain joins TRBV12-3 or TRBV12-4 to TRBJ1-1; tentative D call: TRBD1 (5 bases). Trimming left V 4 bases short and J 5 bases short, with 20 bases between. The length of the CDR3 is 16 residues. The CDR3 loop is CASSYGGTEGSTEAFF. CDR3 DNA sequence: TGTGCCAGCAGTTACGGAGGGACCGAGGGGTCGACTGAAGCTTTCTTT.

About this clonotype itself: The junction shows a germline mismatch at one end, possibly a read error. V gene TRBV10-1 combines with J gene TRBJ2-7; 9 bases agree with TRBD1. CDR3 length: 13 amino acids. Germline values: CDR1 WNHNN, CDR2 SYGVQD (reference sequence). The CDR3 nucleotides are TGTGCCAGCAGGACAGGGGATTCTTACGAGCAGTACTTC. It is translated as CASRTGDSYEQYF.

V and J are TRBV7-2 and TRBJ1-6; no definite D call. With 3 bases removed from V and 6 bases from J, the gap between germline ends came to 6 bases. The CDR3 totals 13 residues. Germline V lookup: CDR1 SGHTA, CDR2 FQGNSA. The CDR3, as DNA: TGTGCCAGCAGCTTTGGCCCTAATTCACCCCTCCACTTT. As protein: CASSFGPNSPLHF.

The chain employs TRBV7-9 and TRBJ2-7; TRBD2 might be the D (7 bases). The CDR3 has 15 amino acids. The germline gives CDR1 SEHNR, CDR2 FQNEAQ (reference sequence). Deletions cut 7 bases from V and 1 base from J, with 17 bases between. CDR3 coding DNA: TGTGCCAGCACCTTCGGAGGGGGGGGGTCCTACGAGCAGTACTTC. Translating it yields CASTFGGGGSYEQYF. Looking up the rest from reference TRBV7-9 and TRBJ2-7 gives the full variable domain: DTGVSQNPRHKITKRGQNVTFRCDPISEHNRLYWYRQTLGQGPEFLTYFQNEAQLEKSRLLSDRFSAERPKGSFSTLEIQRTEQGDSAMYLCASTFGGGGSYEQYFGPGTRLTVT.

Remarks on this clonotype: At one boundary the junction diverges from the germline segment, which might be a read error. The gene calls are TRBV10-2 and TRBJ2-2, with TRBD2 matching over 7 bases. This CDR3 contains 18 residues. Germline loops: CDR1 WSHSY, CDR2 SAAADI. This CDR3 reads CASSYIMGGYPNTGELFF. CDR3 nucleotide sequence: TGTGCCAGCAGCTACATCATGGGAGGGTACCCAAACACCGGGGAGCTGTTTTTT.

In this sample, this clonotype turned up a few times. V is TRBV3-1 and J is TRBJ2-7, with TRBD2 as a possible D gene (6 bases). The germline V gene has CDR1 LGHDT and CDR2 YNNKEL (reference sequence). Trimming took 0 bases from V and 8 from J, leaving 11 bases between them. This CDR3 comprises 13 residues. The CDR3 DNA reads TGTGCCAGCAGCCAAGATTGGGAGGAGAAGCAGTACTTC. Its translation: CASSQDWEEKQYF.

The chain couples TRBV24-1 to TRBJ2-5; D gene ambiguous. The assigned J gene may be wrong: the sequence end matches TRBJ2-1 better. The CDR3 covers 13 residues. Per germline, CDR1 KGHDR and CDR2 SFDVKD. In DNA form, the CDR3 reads TGTGCCACCAGTGATTATACCGACAATGGCCAGTTCTTC. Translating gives CATSDYTDNGQFF.

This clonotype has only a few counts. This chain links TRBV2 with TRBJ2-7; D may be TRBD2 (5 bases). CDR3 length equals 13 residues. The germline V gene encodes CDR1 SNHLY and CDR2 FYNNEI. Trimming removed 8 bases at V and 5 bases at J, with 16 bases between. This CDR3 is CASCWTVSDEQYF. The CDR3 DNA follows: TGTGCCAGCTGTTGGACCGTTAGCGACGAGCAGTACTTC.

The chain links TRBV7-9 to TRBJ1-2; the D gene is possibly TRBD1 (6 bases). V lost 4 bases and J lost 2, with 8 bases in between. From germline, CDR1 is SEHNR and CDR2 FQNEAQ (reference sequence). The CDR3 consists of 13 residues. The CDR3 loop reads CASSYQGNYGYTF. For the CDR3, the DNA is TGTGCCAGCAGCTATCAGGGGAACTATGGCTACACCTTC. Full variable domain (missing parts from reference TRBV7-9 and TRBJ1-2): DTGVSQNPRHKITKRGQNVTFRCDPISEHNRLYWYRQTLGQGPEFLTYFQNEAQLEKSRLLSDRFSAERPKGSFSTLEIQRTEQGDSAMYLCASSYQGNYGYTFGSGTRLTVV.

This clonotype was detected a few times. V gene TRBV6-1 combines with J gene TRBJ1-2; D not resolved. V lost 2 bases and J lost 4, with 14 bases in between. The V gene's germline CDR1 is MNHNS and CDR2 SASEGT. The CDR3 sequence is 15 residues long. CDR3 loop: CASSETAAASYGYTF. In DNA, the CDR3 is TGTGCCAGCAGTGAAACGGCAGCAGCCTCCTATGGCTACACCTTC.

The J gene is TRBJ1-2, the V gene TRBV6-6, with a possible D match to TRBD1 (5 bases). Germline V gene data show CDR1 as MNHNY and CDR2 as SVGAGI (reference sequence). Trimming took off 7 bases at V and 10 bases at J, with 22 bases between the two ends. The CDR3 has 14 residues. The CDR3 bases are TGTGCCAGCACGGGGACTAGCGGAAAGGTGGTCTACACCTTC. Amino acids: CASTGTSGKVVYTF.

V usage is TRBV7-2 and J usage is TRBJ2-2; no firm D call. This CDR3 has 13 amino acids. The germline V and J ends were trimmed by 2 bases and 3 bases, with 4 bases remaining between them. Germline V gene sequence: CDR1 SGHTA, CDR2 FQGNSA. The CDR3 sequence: CASSLPHTGELFF. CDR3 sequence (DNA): TGTGCCAGCAGCTTACCGCACACCGGGGAGCTGTTTTTT.

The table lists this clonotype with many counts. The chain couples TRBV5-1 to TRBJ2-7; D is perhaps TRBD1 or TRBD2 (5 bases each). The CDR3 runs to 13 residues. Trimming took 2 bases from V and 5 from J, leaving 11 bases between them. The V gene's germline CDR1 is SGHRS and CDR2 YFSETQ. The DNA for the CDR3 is TGCGCCAGCAGCTTACAGGAGGTCGACGAGCAGTACTTC. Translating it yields CASSLQEVDEQYF.

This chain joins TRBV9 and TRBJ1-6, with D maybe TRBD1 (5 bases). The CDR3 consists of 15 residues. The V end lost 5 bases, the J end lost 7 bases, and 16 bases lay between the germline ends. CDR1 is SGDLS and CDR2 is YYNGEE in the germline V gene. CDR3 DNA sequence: TGTGCCAGCAGTTTATCCGGGGACGCGAATTCACCCCTCCACTTT. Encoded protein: CASSLSGDANSPLHF.

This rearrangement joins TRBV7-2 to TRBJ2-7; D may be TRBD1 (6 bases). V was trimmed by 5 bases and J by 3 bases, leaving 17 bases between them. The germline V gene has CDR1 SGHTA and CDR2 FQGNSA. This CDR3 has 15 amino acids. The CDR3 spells CASSVKTGTGYEQYF. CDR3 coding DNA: TGTGCCAGCAGCGTAAAGACAGGTACGGGCTACGAGCAGTACTTC.

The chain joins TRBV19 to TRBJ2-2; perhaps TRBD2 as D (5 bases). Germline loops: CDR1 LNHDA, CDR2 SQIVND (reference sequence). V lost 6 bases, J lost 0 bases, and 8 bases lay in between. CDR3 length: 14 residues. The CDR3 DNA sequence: TGTGCCAGTAGAAGCGGAGCGAACACCGGGGAGCTGTTTTTT. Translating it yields CASRSGANTGELFF.

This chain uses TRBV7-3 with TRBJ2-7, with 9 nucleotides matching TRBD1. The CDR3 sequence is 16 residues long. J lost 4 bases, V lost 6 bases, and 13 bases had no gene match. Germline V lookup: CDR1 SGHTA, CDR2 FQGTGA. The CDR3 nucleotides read TGTGCCAGCAGACTCTATACAGGGGGCGGTGGATACGAGCAGTACTTC. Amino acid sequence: CASRLYTGGGGYEQYF.

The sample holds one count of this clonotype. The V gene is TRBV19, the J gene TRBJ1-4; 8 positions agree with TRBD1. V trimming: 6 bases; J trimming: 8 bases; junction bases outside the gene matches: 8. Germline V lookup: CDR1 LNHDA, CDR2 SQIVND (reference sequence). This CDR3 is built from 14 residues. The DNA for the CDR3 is TGTGCCAGTAGAGACAGGGGCAGAAGCGAAAAACTGTTTTTT. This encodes CASRDRGRSEKLFF.

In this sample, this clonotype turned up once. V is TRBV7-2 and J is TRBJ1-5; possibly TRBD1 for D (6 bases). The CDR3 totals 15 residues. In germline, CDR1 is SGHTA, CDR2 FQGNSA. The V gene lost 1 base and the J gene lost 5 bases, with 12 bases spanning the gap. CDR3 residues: CASSLGGQSYQPQHF. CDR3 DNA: TGTGCCAGCAGCTTAGGGGGGCAATCGTATCAGCCCCAGCATTTT.

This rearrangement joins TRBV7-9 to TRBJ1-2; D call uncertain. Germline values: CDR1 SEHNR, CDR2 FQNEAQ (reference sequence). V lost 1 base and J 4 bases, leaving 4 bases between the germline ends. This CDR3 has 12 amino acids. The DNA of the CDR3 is TGTGCCAGCAGCTTAGATGCCTATGGCTACACCTTC. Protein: CASSLDAYGYTF.